This T cell receptor (beta chain) was identified during a study of PD-L1 blockade in urothelial cancer. On the study more broadly: Patients had been given 0 to 3 earlier chemotherapy regimens.

The study enrolled patients with locally advanced or metastatic urothelial carcinoma. Assay: immunoSEQ multiplex PCR; the TCRdb copy retains only in-frame clones and omits some. The repertoire holds tens of thousands of clones, approximately 77% seen once, with around 3.4% in the top ten. The J segment lost 4 bases and the V segment lost 2 bases, leaving 5 bases of the junction unmatched. Germline lookup yields CDR1 SGHAT and CDR2 FQNNGV. The CDR3 length is 14 residues. The receptor's source is a man aged 70 or older with urothelial cancer. Sequences were derived from PBMCs, sampled around atezolizumab (anti-PD-L1) treatment. The rearrangement uses TRBV11-2 and TRBJ2-7; TRBD1 aligns across 7 bases. CDR3 in amino acids: CASSLKTGVYEQYF. For the CDR3, the DNA is TGTGCCAGCAGCTTAAAAACAGGGGTGTACGAGCAGTACTTC.